One T cell receptor beta chain is described in this entry. Antigen specificity is unknown. Clones were sequenced by immunoSEQ multiplex PCR, and TCRdb holds only the in-frame ones, with some missing. The sample lists fewer than 120,000 clones; approximately 92% were seen once. The data originate from a study of graft-versus-host responses after intestinal transplantation. About the research overall: Multivisceral, liver-intestinal, or isolated intestinal grafts were transplanted into recipients. The recipients all started with anti-thymocyte globulin induction and then took tacrolimus and steroids for 3 to 4 years.

Study results and limitations: The highest levels of circulating GvH clones went along with early declines in HvG clones after transplant. Analysis identified GvH clones in recipient marrow, with some appearing first in ileum or blood.

The length of the CDR3 is 15 residues. Germline CDR1 reads KGHSH; CDR2 reads LQKENI. With V trimmed by 6 bases and J by 7 bases, 13 bases remained unmatched. The chain links TRBV18 to TRBJ1-2; TRBD1 aligns across 8 bases. The starting material was unstimulated CD8+ T cells sorted from spleen or lymph node cells, obtained before intestinal transplant. This sequence was found in a human donor who received an intestinal transplant. The CDR3 here is CASSRFRGPVRGYTF. The CDR3 DNA reads TGTGCCAGCTCCCGCTTCAGGGGGCCAGTACGTGGCTACACCTTC.